One and the same sample provided the 20 T cell receptor beta chains below, sequenced in a study of chemoradiotherapy in HPV16-positive cancers. The protocol was immunoSEQ multiplex PCR, while the TCRdb copy is restricted to in-frame clones and leaves out a portion. The sample holds around 520 clones, about nine tenths seen once. The material sequenced was tumor tissue, taken from a patient who underwent chemoradiotherapy. The receptors were gathered from a human donor with HPV-associated anogenital cancer.

The V gene is TRBV28, the J gene TRBJ1-1; D gene uncertain. This CDR3 spans 15 amino acids. V lost 6 bases and J 0 bases, leaving 14 bases between the germline ends. Germline-derived CDR1 and CDR2 are MDHEN and SYDVKM. CDR3 sequence reads: CASSLNEIMNTEAFF. The CDR3 bases are TGTGCCAGCAGCCTTAATGAAATCATGAACACTGAAGCTTTCTTT.

As to this clone: Other DNA sequences in this sample translate to the same CDR3. V gene TRBV19 combines with J gene TRBJ2-6; no firm D call. Germline V gene data show CDR1 as LNHDA and CDR2 as SQIVND (reference sequence). Trimming removed 3 bases at V and 0 bases at J, with 6 bases between. There are 15 residues in the CDR3. The CDR3 coding sequence is TGTGCCAGTAGTATCCCGGACTCTGGGGCCAACGTCCTGACTTTC. It codes for CASSIPDSGANVLTF.

The rearrangement joins TRBV7-2 to TRBJ2-1; D is unclear. V was clipped by 5 bases and J by 11 bases, with 16 bases between them. CDR1 is SGHTA and CDR2 is FQGNSA in the germline V gene. This CDR3 has 13 residues. CDR3 amino acids: CASSLTRYEKQFF. The CDR3 DNA follows: TGTGCCAGCAGCCTTACGCGATACGAGAAGCAGTTCTTC.

V usage is TRBV30 and J usage is TRBJ1-2; no clear D gene. V gave up 1 base and J gave up 3 bases, with 12 bases separating them. Germline CDR1 reads GTSNPN; CDR2 reads SVGIG (reference sequence). This CDR3 has 14 residues. This chain's CDR3 is CAWSGPGGHYGYTF. CDR3 in DNA: TGTGCCTGGAGTGGCCCCGGTGGGCACTATGGCTACACCTTC.

The rearrangement joins TRBV7-8 to TRBJ1-2; a possible D gene is TRBD1 (5 bases). The germline CDR1 and CDR2 sequences are SGHVS and FQNEAQ. V was cut by 5 bases and J by 6 bases, with 16 bases left in between. The CDR3 runs 14 residues. In nucleotides, the CDR3 is TGTGCCAGCAGCGAAAACCAGGGCGTGGATGGCTACACCTTC. Encoded protein: CASSENQGVDGYTF.

The rearrangement joins TRBV5-1 to TRBJ2-5, with TRBD2 identical over 9 bases. The CDR3 runs 15 residues. Germline values: CDR1 SGHRS, CDR2 YFSETQ. Trimming took 4 bases from V and 5 from J; bases not matched to a gene: 9. This chain's CDR3 is CASSMALAGYETQYF. The CDR3 nucleotides are TGCGCCAGCAGCATGGCTCTAGCGGGGTATGAGACCCAGTACTTC.

The chain recombines TRBV6-5 with TRBJ1-2; 10 bases match TRBD1. Per the germline V gene, CDR1 is MNHEY and CDR2 is SVGAGI. This CDR3 contains 16 residues. Losses at the gene ends were 0 bases for V and 6 bases for J; bases not matched to a gene: 7. The CDR3 DNA follows: TGTGCCAGCAGTTACTCAAGGACAGGGGGTTTGAATGGCTACACCTTC. Protein sequence: CASSYSRTGGLNGYTF.

This clone was observed once. The chain joins TRBV11-2 to TRBJ1-4; D might be TRBD1 (5 bases). Germline assignment: CDR1 SGHAT and CDR2 FQNNGV. Deletions cut 5 bases from V and 8 bases from J, with 12 bases between. This CDR3 is built from 13 residues. As DNA, the CDR3 is TGTGCCAGCAGCCAAGGGACCAGCGAAAAACTGTTTTTT. It is translated as CASSQGTSEKLFF.

The CDR3 protein is CASSLLGADTQYF. The CDR3 DNA sequence: TGTGCCAGCAGTTTACTAGGCGCAGATACGCAGTATTTT. This chain links TRBV27 with TRBJ2-3; D is unresolved. The CDR3 runs 13 residues. V was shortened by 2 bases and J by 4 bases, with 7 bases between the two germline ends. CDR1 is MNHEY, CDR2 SMNVEV, per germline (reference sequence).

This clone has more than one count but fewer than ten. This chain connects TRBV7-2 to TRBJ2-1; 9 nucleotides agree with TRBD1. Germline lookup yields CDR1 SGHTA and CDR2 FQGNSA. This CDR3 comprises 15 residues. Unmatched junction bases numbered 5, after V lost 5 bases and J lost 3 bases. DNA for the CDR3: TGTGCCAGCAGCCTCGGACAGGGGTTCTACAATGAGCAGTTCTTC. Its protein product is CASSLGQGFYNEQFF.

This rearrangement joins TRBV7-3 to TRBJ2-3; TRBD2 aligns across 7 bases. Unmatched junction bases numbered 1, after V lost 4 bases and J lost 3 bases. Germline loops: CDR1 SGHTA, CDR2 FQGTGA. CDR3 length: 13 amino acids. CDR3 region: CASSSSGTDTQYF. CDR3 sequence (DNA): TGTGCCAGCAGCTCTAGCGGAACAGATACGCAGTATTTT.

The rearrangement uses TRBV27 and TRBJ2-4; 9 nucleotides align to TRBD1. Trimming cost V 5 bases and J 2 bases; bases outside gene matches: 7. The CDR3 runs 16 residues. Germline CDR1 and CDR2: MNHEY and SMNVEV (reference sequence). Here the CDR3 reads CASSLGTGQTKNIQYF. Written as DNA, the CDR3 is TGTGCCAGCAGTCTAGGGACAGGGCAGACCAAAAACATTCAGTACTTC.

The chain couples TRBV4-3 to TRBJ1-1; D is possibly TRBD1 (5 bases). The ends were cut back, 1 base at V and 1 base at J, with 10 bases in the middle. Germline CDR1 LGHNA, CDR2 YSLEER. CDR3 length equals 15 residues. CDR3: CASSQVGRENTEAFF. DNA of the CDR3: TGCGCCAGCAGCCAAGTGGGCAGGGAGAACACTGAAGCTTTCTTT.

The chain recombines TRBV19 with TRBJ1-5; 7 bases align to TRBD1. The trim removed 5 bases at V and 1 base at J, leaving 5 bases unmatched. The CDR3 is made up of 15 amino acids. The germline CDR1 and CDR2 sequences are LNHDA and SQIVND (reference sequence). In nucleotides, the CDR3 is TGTGCCAGTAGTTCCGGGACAGCAAGCAATCAGCCCCAGCATTTT. Amino acid sequence: CASSSGTASNQPQHF.

The J gene is TRBJ1-5, the V gene TRBV15, with D uncertain. V was trimmed by 4 bases and J by 0 bases, leaving 10 bases between them. CDR1 is LNHNV and CDR2 is YYDKDF in the germline V gene (reference sequence). The CDR3 sequence is 15 residues long. The CDR3 DNA reads as TGTGCCACCAGCACAAACGGGAATAGCAATCAGCCCCAGCATTTT. The encoded protein is CATSTNGNSNQPQHF.

This clone turned up a few times. The chain combines TRBV19 with TRBJ2-2; TRBD2 matches at 10 bases. The CDR3 sequence is 16 residues long. Germline assignment: CDR1 LNHDA and CDR2 SQIVND (reference sequence). J was trimmed by 0 bases and V by 5 bases; bases with no gene match: 3. CDR3 protein: CASSPLAGANTGELFF. CDR3 DNA sequence: TGTGCCAGTAGTCCTCTAGCGGGGGCGAACACCGGGGAGCTGTTTTTT.

The CDR3 bases are TGTGTCCACACATCCAGGGATACTACCTACAATGAGCAGTTCTTC. Translating gives CVHTSRDTTYNEQFF. This chain joins TRBV27 and TRBJ2-1, with D possibly being TRBD1 (5 bases). The CDR3 loop spans 15 amino acids. The germline gives CDR1 MNHEY, CDR2 SMNVEV (reference sequence).

This rearrangement joins TRBV29-1 to TRBJ1-2; D gene uncertain. CDR3 length equals 13 residues. The germline gives CDR1 SQVTM, CDR2 ANQGSEA. V lost 3 bases and J lost 2, with 10 bases in between. CDR3 region: CSVEKGTNYGYTF. CDR3 nucleotide sequence: TGCAGCGTTGAGAAGGGTACGAACTATGGCTACACCTTC.

This chain uses TRBV7-9 with TRBJ2-7, with 8 bases lining up with TRBD2. CDR1 and CDR2 (germline): SEHNR, FQNEAQ (reference sequence). J gave up 6 bases and V 1 base, and 8 bases lay outside the gene matches. This CDR3 contains 15 residues. CDR3 region: CASSLDRGRFREQYF. The CDR3 DNA is TGTGCCAGCAGCTTAGACCGCGGGAGGTTCCGCGAGCAGTACTTC.

Notes on this clone: Its ends do not fully match the called genes, so a read error is possible. The chain uses TRBV6-1 and TRBJ1-5; 7 nucleotides line up with TRBD1. CDR1 is MNHNS, CDR2 SASEGT, per germline. The CDR3 is made up of 11 amino acids. The chain's CDR3 is CASSLPGQKDF. The CDR3, as DNA: TGTGCCAGCTCGCTACCGGGACAGAAGGATTTT.